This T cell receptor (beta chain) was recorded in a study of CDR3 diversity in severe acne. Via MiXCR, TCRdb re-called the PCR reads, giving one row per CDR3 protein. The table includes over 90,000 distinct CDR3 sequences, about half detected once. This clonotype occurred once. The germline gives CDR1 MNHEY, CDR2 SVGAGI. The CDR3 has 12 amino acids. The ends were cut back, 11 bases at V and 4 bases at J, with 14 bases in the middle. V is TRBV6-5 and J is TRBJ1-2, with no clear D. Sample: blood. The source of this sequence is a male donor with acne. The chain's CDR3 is CAALEGGYGYTF. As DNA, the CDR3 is TGTGCCGCCCTCGAGGGAGGCTATGGCTACACCTTC.